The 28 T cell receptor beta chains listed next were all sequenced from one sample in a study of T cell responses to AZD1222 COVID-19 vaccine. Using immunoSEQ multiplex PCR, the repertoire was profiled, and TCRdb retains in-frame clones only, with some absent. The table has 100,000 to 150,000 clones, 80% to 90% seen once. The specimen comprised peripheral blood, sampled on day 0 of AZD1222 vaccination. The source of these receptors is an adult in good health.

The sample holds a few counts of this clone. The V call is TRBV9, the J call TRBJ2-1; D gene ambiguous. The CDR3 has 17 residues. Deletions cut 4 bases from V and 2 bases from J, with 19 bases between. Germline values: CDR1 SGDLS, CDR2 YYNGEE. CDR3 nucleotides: TGTGCCAGCAGCTCATTGGACCGCCACGTGCCCTACAATGAGCAGTTCTTC. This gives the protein CASSSLDRHVPYNEQFF.

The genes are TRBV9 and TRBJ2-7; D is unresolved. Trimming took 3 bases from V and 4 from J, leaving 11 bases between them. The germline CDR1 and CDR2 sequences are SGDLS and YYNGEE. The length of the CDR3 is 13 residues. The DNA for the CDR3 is TGTGCCAGCAGCGGTCGTCCGGGTTACGAGCAGTACTTC. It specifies CASSGRPGYEQYF.

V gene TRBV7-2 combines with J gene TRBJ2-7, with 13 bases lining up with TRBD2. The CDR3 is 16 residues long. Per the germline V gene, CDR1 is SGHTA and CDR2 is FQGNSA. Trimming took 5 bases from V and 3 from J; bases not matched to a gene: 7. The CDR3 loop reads CASSPGLAGVFYEQYF. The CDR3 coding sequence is TGTGCCAGCAGCCCTGGACTAGCGGGGGTCTTCTACGAGCAGTACTTC.

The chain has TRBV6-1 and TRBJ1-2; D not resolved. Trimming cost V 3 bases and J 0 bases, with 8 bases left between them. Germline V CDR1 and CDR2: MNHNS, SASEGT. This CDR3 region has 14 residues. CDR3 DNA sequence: TGTGCCAGCAGTGAGTTCGGTCCTAACTATGGCTACACCTTC. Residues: CASSEFGPNYGYTF.

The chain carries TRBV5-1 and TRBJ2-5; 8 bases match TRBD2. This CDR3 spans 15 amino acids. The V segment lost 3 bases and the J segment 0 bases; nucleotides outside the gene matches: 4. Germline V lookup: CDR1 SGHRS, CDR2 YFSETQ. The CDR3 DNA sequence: TGCGCCAGCAGCTCCGGACTAGCCTACCAAGAGACCCAGTACTTC. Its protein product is CASSSGLAYQETQYF.

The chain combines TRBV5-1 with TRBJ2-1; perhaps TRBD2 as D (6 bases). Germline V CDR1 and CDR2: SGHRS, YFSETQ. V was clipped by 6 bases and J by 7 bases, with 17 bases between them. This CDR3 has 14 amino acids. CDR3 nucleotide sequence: TGCGCCAGCACCCGGGACTCCCAAGGAAATGAGCAGTTCTTC. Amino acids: CASTRDSQGNEQFF. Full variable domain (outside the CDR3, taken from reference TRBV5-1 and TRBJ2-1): KAGVTQTPRYLIKTRGQQVTLSCSPISGHRSVSWYQQTPGQGLQFLFEYFSETQRNKGNFPGRFSGRQFSNSRSEMNVSTLELGDSALYLCASTRDSQGNEQFFGPGTRLTVL.

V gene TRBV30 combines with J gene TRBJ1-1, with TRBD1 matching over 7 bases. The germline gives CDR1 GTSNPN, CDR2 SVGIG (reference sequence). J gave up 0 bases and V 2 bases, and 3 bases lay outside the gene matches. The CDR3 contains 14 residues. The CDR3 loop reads CAWSTGQLNTEAFF. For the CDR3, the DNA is TGTGCCTGGAGTACGGGACAGTTGAACACTGAAGCTTTCTTT.

The CDR3 DNA reads TGTGCCAGTATGAACAGGGGAGGTTCACCCCTCCACTTT. Translation gives CASMNRGGSPLHF. V gene TRBV19 combines with J gene TRBJ1-6; 7 nucleotides align to TRBD1. The CDR3 loop spans 13 amino acids. J was trimmed by 9 bases and V by 7 bases; bases with no gene match: 6. Germline V lookup: CDR1 LNHDA, CDR2 SQIVND (reference sequence).

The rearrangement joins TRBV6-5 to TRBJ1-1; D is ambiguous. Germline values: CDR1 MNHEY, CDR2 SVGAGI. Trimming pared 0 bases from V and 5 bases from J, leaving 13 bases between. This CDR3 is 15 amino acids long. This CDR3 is CASSYSIPGGTEAFF. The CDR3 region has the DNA TGTGCCAGCAGTTACTCGATCCCGGGTGGGACTGAAGCTTTCTTT.

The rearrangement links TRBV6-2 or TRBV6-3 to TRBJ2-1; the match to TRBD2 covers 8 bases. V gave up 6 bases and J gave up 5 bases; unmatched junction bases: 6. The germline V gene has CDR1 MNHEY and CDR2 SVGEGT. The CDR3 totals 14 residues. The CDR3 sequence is CASSFSGADNEQFF. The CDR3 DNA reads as TGTGCCAGCAGCTTTAGCGGGGCGGACAATGAGCAGTTCTTC.

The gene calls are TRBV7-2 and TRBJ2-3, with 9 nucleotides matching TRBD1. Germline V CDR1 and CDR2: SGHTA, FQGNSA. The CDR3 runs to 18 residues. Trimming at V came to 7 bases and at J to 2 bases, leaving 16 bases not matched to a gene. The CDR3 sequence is CASTDRGQGVYPTDTQYF. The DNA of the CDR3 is TGTGCCAGCACCGATAGGGGACAGGGCGTCTATCCCACAGATACGCAGTATTTT.

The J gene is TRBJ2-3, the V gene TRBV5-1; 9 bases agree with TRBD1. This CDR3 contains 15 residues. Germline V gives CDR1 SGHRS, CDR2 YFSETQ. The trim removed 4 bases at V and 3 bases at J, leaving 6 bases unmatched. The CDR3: CASSGGQGWTDTQYF. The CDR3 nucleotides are TGCGCCAGCAGCGGTGGACAGGGGTGGACAGATACGCAGTATTTT.

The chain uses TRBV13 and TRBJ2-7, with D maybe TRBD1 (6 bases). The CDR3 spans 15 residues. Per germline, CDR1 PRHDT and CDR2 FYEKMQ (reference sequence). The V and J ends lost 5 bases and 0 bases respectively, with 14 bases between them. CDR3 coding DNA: TGTGCCAGCAGCCCACAGGACAGACCCTCCTACGAGCAGTACTTC. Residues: CASSPQDRPSYEQYF.

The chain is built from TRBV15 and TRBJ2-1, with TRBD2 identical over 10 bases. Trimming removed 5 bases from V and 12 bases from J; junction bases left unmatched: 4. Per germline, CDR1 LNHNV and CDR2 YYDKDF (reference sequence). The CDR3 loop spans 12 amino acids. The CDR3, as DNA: TGTGCCACCAGCCGAGCGGGAGGGGGGCAGTTCTTC. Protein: CATSRAGGGQFF.

CDR3 sequence reads: CAIGGYYGYTF. The CDR3 bases are TGTGCCATCGGGGGATACTATGGCTACACCTTC. The J gene is TRBJ1-2, the V gene TRBV10-3, with TRBD1 as a possible D gene (5 bases). The CDR3 sequence is 11 residues long. Germline loops: CDR1 ENHRY, CDR2 SYGVKD. V was pared by 8 bases and J by 3 bases, with 7 bases between.

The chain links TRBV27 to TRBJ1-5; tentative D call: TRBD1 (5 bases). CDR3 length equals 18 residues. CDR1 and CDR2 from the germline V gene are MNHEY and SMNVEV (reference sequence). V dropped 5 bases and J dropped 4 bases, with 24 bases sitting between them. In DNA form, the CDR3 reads TGTGCCAGCAGTGCCTCCAGGGCAGCCTGGAGGCAAAATCAGCCCCAGCATTTT. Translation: CASSASRAAWRQNQPQHF.

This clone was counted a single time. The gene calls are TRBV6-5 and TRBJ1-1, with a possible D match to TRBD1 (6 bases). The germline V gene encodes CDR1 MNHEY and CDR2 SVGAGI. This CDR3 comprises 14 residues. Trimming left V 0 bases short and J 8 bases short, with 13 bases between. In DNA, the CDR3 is TGTGCCAGCAGTTACTCGGGCAGGGGCCAGGAAGCTTTCTTT. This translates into CASSYSGRGQEAFF.

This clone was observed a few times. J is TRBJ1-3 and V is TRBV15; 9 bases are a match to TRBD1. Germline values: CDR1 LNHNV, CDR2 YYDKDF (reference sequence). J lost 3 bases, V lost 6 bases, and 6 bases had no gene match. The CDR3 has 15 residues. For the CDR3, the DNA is TGTGCCACCAGGGAGGACAGGGGCCTTGGAAACACCATATATTTT. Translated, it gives CATREDRGLGNTIYF.

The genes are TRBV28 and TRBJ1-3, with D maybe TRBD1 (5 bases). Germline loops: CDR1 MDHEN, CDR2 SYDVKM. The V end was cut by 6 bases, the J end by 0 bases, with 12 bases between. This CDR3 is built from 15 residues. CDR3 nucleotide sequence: TGTGCCAGCAGAAGGGACGTTCACTCTGGAAACACCATATATTTT. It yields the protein CASRRDVHSGNTIYF.

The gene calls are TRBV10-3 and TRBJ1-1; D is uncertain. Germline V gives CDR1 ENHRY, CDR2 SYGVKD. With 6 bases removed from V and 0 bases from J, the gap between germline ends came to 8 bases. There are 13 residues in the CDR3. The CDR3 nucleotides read TGTGCCATCAGAGACCCTATGAACACTGAAGCTTTCTTT. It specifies CAIRDPMNTEAFF.

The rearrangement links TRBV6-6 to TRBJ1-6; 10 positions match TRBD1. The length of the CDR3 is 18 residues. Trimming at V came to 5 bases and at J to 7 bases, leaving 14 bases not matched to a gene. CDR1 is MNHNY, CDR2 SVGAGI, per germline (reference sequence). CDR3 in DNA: TGTGCCAGCAGTCCCTCGCGGGACAGGGGTGGCCTAAATTCACCCCTCCACTTT. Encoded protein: CASSPSRDRGGLNSPLHF.

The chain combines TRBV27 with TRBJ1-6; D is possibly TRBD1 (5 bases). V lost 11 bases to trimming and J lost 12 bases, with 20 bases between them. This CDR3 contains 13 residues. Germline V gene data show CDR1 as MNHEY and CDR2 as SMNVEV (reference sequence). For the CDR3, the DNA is TGTGCCTCCCGACCAGGGACGGGGAGACCCCTCCACTTT. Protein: CASRPGTGRPLHF.

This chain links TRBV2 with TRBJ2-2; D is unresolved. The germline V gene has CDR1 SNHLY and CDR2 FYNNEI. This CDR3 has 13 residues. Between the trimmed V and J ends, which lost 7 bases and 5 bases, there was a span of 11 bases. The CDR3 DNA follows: TGTGCCAGCACCGAAGAAAGGACCGGGGAGCTGTTTTTT. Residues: CASTEERTGELFF.

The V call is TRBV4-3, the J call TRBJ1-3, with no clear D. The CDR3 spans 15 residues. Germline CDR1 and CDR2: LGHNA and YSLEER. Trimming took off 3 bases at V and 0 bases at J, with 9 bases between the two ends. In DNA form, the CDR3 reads TGCGCCAGCAGCCAGCTAGCCAGCTCTGGAAACACCATATATTTT. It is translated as CASSQLASSGNTIYF.

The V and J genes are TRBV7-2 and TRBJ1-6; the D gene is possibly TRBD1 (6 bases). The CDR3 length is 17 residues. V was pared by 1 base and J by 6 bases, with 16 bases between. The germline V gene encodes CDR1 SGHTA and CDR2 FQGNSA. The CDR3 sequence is CASSLVGQGHPNSPLHF. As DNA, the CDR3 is TGTGCCAGCAGCTTAGTGGGCCAGGGGCACCCTAATTCACCCCTCCACTTT. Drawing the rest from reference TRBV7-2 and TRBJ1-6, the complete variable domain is GAGVSQSPSNKVTEKGKDVELRCDPISGHTALYWYRQSLGQGLEFLIYFQGNSAPDKSGLPSDRFSAERTGGSVSTLTIQRTQQEDSAVYLCASSLVGQGHPNSPLHFGNGTRLTVT.

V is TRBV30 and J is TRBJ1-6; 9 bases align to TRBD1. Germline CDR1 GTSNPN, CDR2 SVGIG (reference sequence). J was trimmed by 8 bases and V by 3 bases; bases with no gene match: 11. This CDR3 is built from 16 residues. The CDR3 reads CAWSDPGTGPHSPLHF. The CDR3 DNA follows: TGTGCCTGGAGCGACCCGGGGACAGGGCCCCATTCACCCCTCCACTTT.

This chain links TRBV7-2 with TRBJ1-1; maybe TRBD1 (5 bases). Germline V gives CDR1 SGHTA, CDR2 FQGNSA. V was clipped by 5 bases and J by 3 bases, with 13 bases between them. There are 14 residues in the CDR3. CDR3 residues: CASSTGAVYTEAFF. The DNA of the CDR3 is TGTGCCAGCAGCACCGGGGCCGTCTACACTGAAGCTTTCTTT.

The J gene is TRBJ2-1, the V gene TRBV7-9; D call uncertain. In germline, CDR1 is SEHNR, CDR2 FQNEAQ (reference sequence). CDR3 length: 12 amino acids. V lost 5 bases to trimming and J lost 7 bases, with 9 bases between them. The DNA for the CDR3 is TGTGCCAGCAGCGATCAGGCAAATGAGCAGTTCTTC. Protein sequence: CASSDQANEQFF.